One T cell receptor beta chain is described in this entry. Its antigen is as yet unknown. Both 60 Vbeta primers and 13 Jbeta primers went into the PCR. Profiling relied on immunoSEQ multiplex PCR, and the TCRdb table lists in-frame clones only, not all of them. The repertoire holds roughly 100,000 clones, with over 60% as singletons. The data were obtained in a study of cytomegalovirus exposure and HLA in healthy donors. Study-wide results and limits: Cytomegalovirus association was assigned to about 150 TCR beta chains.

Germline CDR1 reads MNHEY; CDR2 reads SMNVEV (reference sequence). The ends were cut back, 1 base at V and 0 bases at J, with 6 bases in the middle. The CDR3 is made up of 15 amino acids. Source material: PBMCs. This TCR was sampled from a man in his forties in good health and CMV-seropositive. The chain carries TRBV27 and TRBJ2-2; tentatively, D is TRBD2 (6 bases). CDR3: CASSLWGANTGELFF. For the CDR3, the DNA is TGTGCCAGCAGTTTATGGGGGGCGAACACCGGGGAGCTGTTTTTT.